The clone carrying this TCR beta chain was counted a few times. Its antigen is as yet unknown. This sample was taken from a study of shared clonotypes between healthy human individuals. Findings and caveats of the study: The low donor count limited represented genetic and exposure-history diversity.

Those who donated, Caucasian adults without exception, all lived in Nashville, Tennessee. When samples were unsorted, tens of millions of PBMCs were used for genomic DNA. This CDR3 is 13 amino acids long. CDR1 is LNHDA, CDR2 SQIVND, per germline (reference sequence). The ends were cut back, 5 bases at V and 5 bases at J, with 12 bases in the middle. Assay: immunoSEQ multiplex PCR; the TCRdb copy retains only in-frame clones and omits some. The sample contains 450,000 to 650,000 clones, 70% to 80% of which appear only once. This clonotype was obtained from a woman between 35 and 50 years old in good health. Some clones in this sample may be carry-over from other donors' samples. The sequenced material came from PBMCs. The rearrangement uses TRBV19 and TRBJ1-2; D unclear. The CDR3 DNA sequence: TGTGCCAGTAGTCCCTCCAAGGCTTATGGCTACACCTTC. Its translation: CASSPSKAYGYTF.